This TCR beta chain was captured by sequencing in a study of blood T cells in healthy people across ages. The second PCR ran about 6 to 12 cycles with a sample-barcoded 5' primer and J-beta primers. TCRdb re-called the 5' RACE reads through MiXCR, storing one row per CDR3 protein. The sample contains roughly 2 million distinct CDR3 sequences, less than 50% of which appear only once. Isolation per sample recovered at least 7 million PBMCs. This clonotype was picked up a small number of times. Compared with germline, one end of the junction differs, possibly owing to a read error. CDR3 length: 15 residues. Per germline, CDR1 ENHRY and CDR2 SYGVKD.

This sequence joins TRBV10-3 and TRBJ2-5, with a tentative D call TRBD1 (5 bases). The clonotype comes from a woman aged 40 to 49 in good health. The sequenced sample was blood. The CDR3: CAISATGGGEEAQYF. In DNA, the CDR3 is TGTGCCATCAGTGCAACAGGTGGTGGGGAAGAGGCCCAGTACTTC.